The T cell receptor (beta chain) under discussion was sequenced for a study of cytomegalovirus exposure and HLA in healthy donors (dated by TCRdb to about 2017). Study-level background: An earlier analysis of roughly 610 of the donors reported over 250 Gb of sequence data and approximately 120 million unique TCR beta sequences obtained from about 180 million T cells. An early release that covered about 640 HLA-typed donors contained approximately 290 gigabases of sequencing data and tens of millions of unique TCR sequences. Of the roughly 400 genotyped donors, 75% to 85% were placed in the genetic ancestry cluster associated with self-reported Caucasian donors. The aim of the study was to test whether cataloging public T cell receptors could identify signatures of past pathogen exposure. Using immunosequencing, the study profiled T cell repertoires from about 650 subjects and related those repertoires to cytomegalovirus serostatus. In addition to the first cohort of hundreds of subjects, a separate validation cohort of approximately 130 different subjects was used. To predict cytomegalovirus infection status, the study combined high-throughput TCR immunosequencing, statistical association of individual TCRs with disease status, and machine learning. To study patterns of TCR occurrence, a later analysis re-analyzed previously published TCR beta repertoires from hundreds of donors and added high-resolution HLA genotyping. In the later analysis, no new phenotypic data were used to find candidate immune exposures; instead, reliance was placed on TCR beta sequences and their occurrence across donors. An earlier analysis of 500 to 750 of the donors applied high-throughput TCR beta sequencing to assess whether each TCR beta V gene segment acted as functional or pseudogenic. Alongside the repertoire data, information on donor age, sex, ethnicity and CMV serostatus was compiled. Genome-wide SNP genotypes for about 65% of the 666 donors were used in a later genetic analysis, which treated that subset as a discovery cohort. All discovery cohort repertoires had been generated using a single sequencing platform. HLA typing covered class I and class II loci at four-digit resolution. Typing coverage differed by locus: A, B, C, DRB1 and DQB1 were typed in about 620-640 donors, DQA1 in 500 to 550, DPA1 in 600 to 610, and DPB1 in just under 490. Four or five DR-DQ haplotypes were handled as single units for association and clustering because linkage in the cohort was strong. Among some 410 genotyped donors of the cohort, an average of roughly 230,000 unique TCR beta nucleotide sequences was sequenced per donor, of which about 19% were non-productive. Results and caveats for the whole study, not just this receptor: A later genetic analysis associated a missense DCLRE1C variant with V-gene and J-gene trimming of TCR beta chains, and an independent cohort replicated the association. It was suggested by the authors that the approach could potentially be generalized to other disease states and immunological phenotypes. In a later analysis, the rate of TCR association differed among HLA loci, with DRB1 alleles having the most associated TCRs and HLA-C alleles having the fewest. The study listed approximately 160 TCR beta chains as associated with cytomegalovirus. Most TCR sequences were seen in very few donors, while some public TCRs were found in many individuals. A few of the identified cytomegalovirus-associated TCR beta chains were confirmed in vitro to be specific for cytomegalovirus antigens. Some IMGT-functional V segments, including TRBV6-2 and TRBV6-3, could not be distinguished by the 87-base-pair reads and were therefore excluded. Because HLA typing was unavailable for some donors at each locus, only the typed subset was used in association tests. In an earlier analysis of approximately 590 of the donors, most TCR beta V segments appeared in productive rearrangements about 90% or about 30% of the time, broadly matching IMGT annotations. For the cohort, immune exposure information was limited to CMV serostatus. This cohort had only TCR beta chains sequenced, and the lack of alpha or paired-chain data limited which features could be detected. In a later analysis, several top co-occurrence clusters were reported to appear linked to parvovirus B19, influenza, CMV and Epstein-Barr virus. Linkage disequilibrium might explain the correlated functional status among segregating V segments, but an unknown experimental factor could not be excluded. A later analysis found that most CMV-associated TCR beta chains appeared HLA-restricted, with HLA associations seemingly driven largely by CMV exposure. A cluster of highly shared sequence variants was judged likely to be a technical artifact of the sequencing pipeline. When HLA alleles, especially DR and DQ, strongly co-occurred, TCR associations were difficult to assign to individual alleles. A further reported finding was that TCR beta sequences accurately predicted the HLA-A and HLA-B alleles for most subjects in the first cohort. The classifier was reported to diagnose cytomegalovirus status with high specificity and sensitivity in both the original cohort and the validation cohort. In a later analysis, some 17,000 TCR beta sequences were associated with specific HLA alleles at a false discovery rate of 0.05. According to a later genetic analysis, donors in an Asian-associated ancestry cluster had fewer N-insertions in productive TCRs than the approximately 650-donor mean. Because counts were too low, roughly 16 rarely observed V segments, including chromosome 9 orphons, were left out of the earlier analysis of a few hundred of the donors. In a later analysis, HLA-associated TCR beta chains showed more clonal expansion and lower generation probabilities than non-associated chains that were equally common. Sequencing depth was assumed to be roughly uniform across donors in the presence/absence analyses, though that assumption may not hold.

V ends up 0 bases short and J 4 bases short, with an unmatched junction base count of 7. The CDR3 starts with the cysteine, ends with the phenylalanine, and has 16 residues. The sequence is cut down to CDR3 DNA, 48 bases in frame from base 1. CDR1 and CDR2 (SGHDT, YYEEEE) derive from the germline V gene. The library was obtained by the immunoSEQ multiplex PCR assay. The multiplex PCR relied on a mix of 60 forward primers for TCR Vbeta segments and 13 reverse primers for TCR Jbeta segments. A multiplex PCR assay on genomic DNA amplified the CDR3 region of rearranged TCR beta genes. Amplified TCR beta libraries were sequenced as 87-base-pair reads on the Illumina HiSeq System. The authors' pipeline ran thus. A later analysis tallied around 82 million unique TCR beta chains across the 666 repertoires, and some 12 million of those chains were shared by two or more donors. Raw reads were error-corrected and collapsed into unique sequences with a nearest-neighbor algorithm that merged closely related sequences to remove PCR and sequencing errors. To assign V, D and J gene segments, CDR3 sequences were aligned to IMGT reference sequences. Each retained sequence needed at least a six-nucleotide match to both a V gene segment and a J gene segment. A rearrangement counted as productive if the CDR3 had no stop codons and remained in frame with V and J, and every other rearrangement counted as non-productive. Following IMGT convention, CDR3 was defined as the stretch from the second conserved V-encoded cysteine up to the conserved J-encoded phenylalanine. In an earlier analysis of 550 to 650 of the donors, sequences lacking an unambiguous match to a single V gene segment were excluded. An earlier analysis of a few hundred of the donors classified V segments as functional when productive rearrangements were above 56.7% and as segregating when the standard deviation between donors was above 5%. A statistical classification framework was developed to diagnose cytomegalovirus status using the catalog of TCR beta chain sequences. A later analysis assigned V and J genes by comparing TCR nucleotide sequences with IMGT/GENE-DB human TR gene sequences. In a later analysis, CDR3 sequences and most-parsimonious VDJ recombination scenarios were assigned using the TCRdist pipeline. In a later analysis, each TCR beta chain was defined by its CDR3 amino acid sequence together with its V-gene family, and reads lacking a unique V-gene family were excluded. To address suspected cross-contamination and a sequencing artifact, a later analysis removed approximately 600 highly shared, low-generation-probability nucleotide sequences. In a later analysis, a clonal expansion index for each public chain was calculated from normalized within-repertoire ranks of inferred template counts. In a later analysis, generation probabilities were computed using a VDJ recombination model fitted to out-of-frame rearrangements, and the results were checked against IGoR. Hypergeometric tests were used in a later analysis to score TCR-TCR, TCR-HLA and TCR-CMV co-occurrence, with a repertoire-size bias correction applied to the TCR pairs. False discovery rates were estimated in a later analysis by permuting HLA or CMV assignments 20 times. In a later analysis, co-occurring TCRs were grouped using DBSCAN, and TCRdist sequence similarity was added for clustering within HLA-allele-positive subsets. Repertoires with fewer than 30,000 or more than 120,000 public chains, plus five repertoires with anomalous nucleotide sharing, were excluded from co-occurrence clustering. The clones in this table, taken by TCRdb from immuneACCESS, are in-frame only. Not every clone is retained; where verified, under half of the shortfall comes from an unresolved V gene, and the cause of the rest is unknown. The DNA gave D and trimming, while V, J and clone size come from that table. The sample table lists about 160,000 clones, around 80% of them with a count of one. More than 1.5% of the sample rests with the top ten.

This clone was seen a handful of times. Its antigen is unknown. No much larger clonotype is one base removed from it; base qualities were not supplied. The cohort was made up of approximately 700 healthy bone marrow donors. Cohort members were all nominally healthy when sampled, although unrecorded immune exposures were likely present. The donor was CMV seronegative and was included in the group of about 400 seronegative cohort members. Each donor provided a peripheral blood sample, and peripheral blood mononuclear cells were used for TCR beta sequencing. Genomic DNA was extracted from the blood cell samples with the Qiagen DNeasy Blood Extraction Kit.

The receptor was derived from a man aged 18 to 30 in good health and CMV-seronegative. In this chain, TRBV5-6 is recombined with TRBJ2-7, with 10 middle bases fitting TRBD2. The sequencing input was PBMCs. The bases read TGTGCCAGCAGCTTGGGCCTAGCGGGAGACCTTTACGAGCAGTACTTC. This is translated as CASSLGLAGDLYEQYF.